The 27 T cell receptor beta chains below come from one sample, sequenced in a study of blood T cells in healthy people across ages. Combining a sample-barcoded 5' primer with a J-beta primer mix, a second PCR ran for roughly 6 to 12 cycles. TCRdb reprocessed the 5' RACE reads with MiXCR, giving one entry per CDR3 protein. The sample records about 640,000 distinct CDR3 sequences, about 30% being singletons. Material for sequencing was blood. The receptors come from a woman over 75 in good health.

A word on this clonotype: One base away lies a much larger clone, so this may be a sequencing read error. The chain carries TRBV30 and TRBJ1-2, with 10 bases fitting TRBD1. This CDR3 spans 14 amino acids. Germline values: CDR1 GTSNPN, CDR2 SVGIG (reference sequence). Trimming cost V 2 bases and J 7 bases; bases outside gene matches: 7. In DNA, the CDR3 is TGTGCCTGGAGTTCTGACAGGGGGCGTGGTGGCTACACCTTC. Translation gives CAWSSDRGRGGYTF. Using reference TRBV30 and TRBJ1-2 for the parts outside the CDR3, the full variable domain is SQTIHQWPATLVQPVGSPLSLECTVEGTSNPNLYWYRQAAGRGLQLLFYSVGIGQISSEVPQNLSASRPQDRQFILSSKKLLLSDSGFYLCAWSSDRGRGGYTFGSGTRLTVV.

A few counts support this clonotype. This sequence joins TRBV6-5 and TRBJ1-1, with D possibly being TRBD1 (5 bases). From germline, CDR1 is MNHEY and CDR2 SVGAGI. This CDR3 contains 16 residues. V lost 4 bases and J lost 1, with 16 bases in between. The CDR3 reads CASSLSTGTANTEAFF. The DNA for the CDR3 is TGTGCCAGCAGTTTGAGTACCGGGACGGCGAACACTGAAGCTTTCTTT.

At least ten counts were recorded for this clonotype. The chain joins TRBV15 to TRBJ1-5; no definite D call. The CDR3 extends over 16 amino acids. The V end was cut by 7 bases, the J end by 2 bases, with 18 bases between. CDR1 and CDR2 from the germline V gene are LNHNV and YYDKDF (reference sequence). The CDR3 DNA is TGTGCCACCAATCCGAGACTGGGAATCGGCAATCAGCCCCAGCATTTT. This gives the protein CATNPRLGIGNQPQHF.

In the case of this clonotype: Since a much larger clone is just one base distant, this may be a read error. The chain has TRBV7-2 and TRBJ2-7; TRBD1 matches at 10 bases. The CDR3 loop spans 14 amino acids. Germline loops: CDR1 SGHTA, CDR2 FQGNSA. Trimming cost V 4 bases and J 3 bases; bases outside gene matches: 3. CDR3 amino acids: CASSWGTGDYEQYF. For the CDR3, the DNA is TGTGCCAGCAGCTGGGGGACAGGGGACTACGAGCAGTACTTC.

This clonotype was picked up many times. The chain recombines TRBV10-2 with TRBJ2-3; D might be TRBD1 (6 bases). Germline CDR1 reads WSHSY; CDR2 reads SAAADI. The V and J ends lost 6 bases and 5 bases respectively, with 9 bases between them. This CDR3 region has 12 residues. The CDR3 protein is CASSSDRDTQYF. The CDR3 DNA reads as TGCGCCAGCAGCTCGGACAGAGATACGCAGTATTTT.

The chain combines TRBV20-1 with TRBJ2-7, with D possibly being TRBD1 or TRBD2 (5 bases each). Trimming removed 6 bases from V and 5 bases from J, with 17 bases in between. Germline loops: CDR1 DFQATT, CDR2 SNEGSKA (reference sequence). This CDR3 has 13 residues. CDR3 bases: TGCAGTGCCCGAGAGGGGATCAAGAACGAGCAGTACTTC. Its translation is CSAREGIKNEQYF.

The genes are TRBV14 and TRBJ1-2; 10 bases are a match to TRBD1. V shed 4 bases and J 4 bases; nucleotides not matched to a gene: 6. Germline lookup yields CDR1 SGHDN and CDR2 FVKESK. The CDR3 extends over 15 amino acids. This CDR3 is CASSPRDRGCYGYTF. DNA of the CDR3: TGTGCCAGCAGCCCCCGGGACAGGGGCTGCTATGGCTACACCTTC.

The chain recombines TRBV5-1 with TRBJ2-1; tentative D call: TRBD1 (5 bases). Trimming shortened V by 4 bases and J by 1 base, and 12 bases separated the two germline ends. The CDR3 runs 15 residues. Germline V gene data show CDR1 as SGHRS and CDR2 as YFSETQ. This chain's CDR3 is CASSTTGISYNEQFF. In DNA form, the CDR3 reads TGCGCCAGCAGCACAACAGGTATTTCCTACAATGAGCAGTTCTTC.

A note on this clonotype: This may come from a read error, since a much larger clone is one base off. The rearrangement links TRBV27 to TRBJ2-1; D perhaps matches TRBD2 (5 bases). V was clipped by 5 bases and J by 6 bases, with 17 bases between them. CDR3 length: 15 amino acids. CDR1 and CDR2 (germline): MNHEY, SMNVEV (reference sequence). The CDR3 sequence is CASSPPYPGSNEQFF. In DNA, the CDR3 is TGTGCCAGCAGTCCGCCTTATCCGGGGAGCAATGAGCAGTTCTTC.

This clonotype was counted ten times or more. The CDR3 spells CASSPPRRSETQYF. The CDR3, as DNA: TGTGCCAGCAGCCCCCCAAGGAGATCAGAGACCCAGTACTTC. The V call is TRBV11-2, the J call TRBJ2-5; D is uncertain. This CDR3 has 14 amino acids. Germline-derived CDR1 and CDR2 are SGHAT and FQNNGV. With 5 bases removed from V and 4 bases from J, the gap between germline ends came to 14 bases.

This clonotype has at least ten counts. V and J are TRBV12-5 and TRBJ2-1; possible D gene TRBD1, 6 bases. There are 13 residues in the CDR3. Germline loops: CDR1 LGHNT, CDR2 FRNRAP. V lost 7 bases and J 6 bases, leaving 13 bases between the germline ends. The CDR3 reads CASASTGSNEQFF. For the CDR3, the DNA is TGTGCTAGTGCTAGTACAGGGAGCAATGAGCAGTTCTTC.

V usage is TRBV20-1 and J usage is TRBJ2-3, with D hard to call. The germline gives CDR1 DFQATT, CDR2 SNEGSKA (reference sequence). CDR3 length: 15 amino acids. Between the trimmed V and J ends, which lost 0 bases and 1 base, there was a span of 11 bases. The CDR3 here is CSARDFSGGTDTQYF. The CDR3 DNA reads TGCAGTGCTAGAGATTTCTCTGGCGGCACAGATACGCAGTATTTT.

This clonotype was detected only once. This chain uses TRBV20-1 with TRBJ1-5; 8 bases match TRBD1. There are 14 residues in the CDR3. The germline V gene encodes CDR1 DFQATT and CDR2 SNEGSKA (reference sequence). V was pared by 5 bases and J by 4 bases, with 7 bases of the junction left unmatched. The CDR3 nucleotides read TGCAGTGCTTGGCCGGGACAGGATAATCAGCCCCAGCATTTT. As protein: CSAWPGQDNQPQHF.

In this sample, this clonotype turned up a few times. The CDR3 region has the DNA TGTGCCATCAGTGAACAGGAGGGGTTAGGCTACACCTTC. Amino acid sequence: CAISEQEGLGYTF. This chain joins TRBV10-3 and TRBJ1-2, with D tentatively TRBD1 (5 bases). CDR3 length: 13 amino acids. From germline, CDR1 is ENHRY and CDR2 SYGVKD. V was pared by 3 bases and J by 8 bases, with 13 bases between.

The rearrangement links TRBV5-5 to TRBJ1-1; no clear D gene. This CDR3 spans 14 amino acids. Trimming removed 3 bases at V and 5 bases at J, with 14 bases between. Germline CDR1 is SGHKS and CDR2 is YYEKEE (reference sequence). CDR3 sequence: CASSWKARETEAFF. The CDR3 DNA is TGTGCCAGCAGCTGGAAAGCCCGGGAAACTGAAGCTTTCTTT.

This clonotype was seen ten or more times. The chain is built from TRBV10-3 and TRBJ2-7; D could derive from TRBD1 or TRBD2 (6 bases each). Germline V CDR1 and CDR2: ENHRY, SYGVKD. This CDR3 contains 14 residues. V was cut by 11 bases and J by 5 bases, with 22 bases left in between. The CDR3 sequence: CASKGVRGKDEQYF. CDR3 coding DNA: TGTGCCTCGAAGGGGGTTCGGGGGAAGGACGAGCAGTACTTC.

Regarding this clonotype: A much larger clone lies one base from this, so it may be a read error. The CDR3 DNA reads TGTGCCAGCAGCCGCCGAGATAGCGGGGTCACAGATATGCAGTATTTT. It specifies CASSRRDSGVTDMQYF. The V call is TRBV9, the J call TRBJ2-3; TRBD2 agrees at 8 bases. CDR3 length equals 16 residues. Germline values: CDR1 SGDLS, CDR2 YYNGEE.

The table lists this clonotype with many counts. One end of the junction does not line up with germline, which may come from a read error. The chain is built from TRBV3-1 and TRBJ1-4; D is undetermined. The CDR3 totals 12 residues. CDR1 and CDR2 from the germline V gene are LGHDT and YNNKEL (reference sequence). The CDR3, as DNA: TGTGCCAGCAGCCAAGAGGGGTTAGCCCTGTTCTTC. This translates into CASSQEGLALFF.

The genes are TRBV30 and TRBJ2-3; TRBD2 aligns across 8 bases. Trimming removed 5 bases from V and 5 bases from J; junction bases left unmatched: 9. Germline V gene lookup returns CDR1 GTSNPN and CDR2 SVGIG (reference sequence). This CDR3 comprises 14 residues. This CDR3 reads CAWVAAGVGDTQYF. Written as DNA, the CDR3 is TGTGCCTGGGTGGCAGCGGGGGTCGGAGATACGCAGTATTTT.

This clonotype has at least ten counts. The CDR3 reads CASSLAAGAEQYF. Written as DNA, the CDR3 is TGCGCCAGCAGCTTGGCCGCGGGGGCCGAGCAGTACTTC. The chain links TRBV5-1 to TRBJ2-7, with D possibly being TRBD2 (7 bases). The length of the CDR3 is 13 residues. V lost 0 bases and J 6 bases, leaving 10 bases between the germline ends. The germline gives CDR1 SGHRS, CDR2 YFSETQ. The whole variable domain, filled in from reference TRBV5-1 and TRBJ2-7, reads KAGVTQTPRYLIKTRGQQVTLSCSPISGHRSVSWYQQTPGQGLQFLFEYFSETQRNKGNFPGRFSGRQFSNSRSEMNVSTLELGDSALYLCASSLAAGAEQYFGPGTRLTVT.

CDR3 DNA sequence: TGTGCCAGCAGCTTAGTTGCGGGGGTCAATGAGCAGTACTTC. This sequence encodes CASSLVAGVNEQYF. The genes are TRBV11-2 and TRBJ2-7; 7 bases align to TRBD2. Germline values: CDR1 SGHAT, CDR2 FQNNGV. This CDR3 has 14 amino acids. After removal of 1 base from V and 7 bases from J, the junction contained 7 bases not matched to a gene. The full variable domain, with the rest looked up from reference TRBV11-2 and TRBJ2-7, is EAGVAQSPRYKIIEKRQSVAFWCNPISGHATLYWYQQILGQGPKLLIQFQNNGVVDDSQLPKDRFSAERLKGVDSTLKIQPAKLEDSAVYLCASSLVAGVNEQYFGPGTRLTVT.

This clonotype was detected a few times. The V call is TRBV7-2, the J call TRBJ2-3; D ambiguous. This CDR3 region has 15 residues. Germline loops: CDR1 SGHTA, CDR2 FQGNSA. V lost 5 bases and J lost 0, with 12 bases in between. CDR3 loop: CASSPRRRSTDTQYF. DNA for the CDR3: TGTGCCAGCAGCCCGAGGCGGCGAAGCACAGATACGCAGTATTTT.

This sequence joins TRBV20-1 and TRBJ2-7; 8 bases align to TRBD1. V trimming: 3 bases; J trimming: 4 bases; junction bases outside the gene matches: 11. Per germline, CDR1 DFQATT and CDR2 SNEGSKA (reference sequence). The CDR3 has 15 residues. The CDR3 nucleotides read TGCAGTGCTAGTATCCCGAGACAGGGGTCTTACGAGCAGTACTTC. Its translation is CSASIPRQGSYEQYF.

With respect to this clonotype: A read error is possible here, since a much larger clone lies one base away. J is TRBJ1-2 and V is TRBV6-1; no clear D. The germline V gene has CDR1 MNHNS and CDR2 SASEGT. CDR3 length equals 14 residues. The DNA of the CDR3 is TGTGCCAGCAGGGAAGGAATTACAGCCTATGGCTACACCTTC. Its protein product is CASREGITAYGYTF.

This clonotype was observed many times. The V and J genes are TRBV3-1 and TRBJ2-7, with 11 bases lining up with TRBD2. The CDR3 is made up of 16 amino acids. The trim removed 4 bases at V and 1 base at J, leaving 6 bases unmatched. Germline V gene lookup returns CDR1 LGHDT and CDR2 YNNKEL (reference sequence). CDR3 DNA sequence: TGTGCCAGCAGCCCAGGGACTAGCGGACCTTCCTACGAGCAGTACTTC. Translating it yields CASSPGTSGPSYEQYF.

Turning to this clonotype: The junction departs from germline at one end; a sequencing error may be responsible. V gene TRBV20-1 combines with J gene TRBJ1-6; D not certain. From germline, CDR1 is DFQATT and CDR2 SNEGSKA (reference sequence). The CDR3 runs 15 residues. In nucleotides, the CDR3 is TGCAGTGCTAGAGGCGGCATGGCCGGCCGCACACCCCGCTACTTT. It encodes CSARGGMAGRTPRYF.

This clonotype was counted once. J is TRBJ2-1 and V is TRBV10-3, with 7 positions matching TRBD2. The CDR3 is 17 residues long. Germline-derived CDR1 and CDR2 are ENHRY and SYGVKD. The V and J ends lost 10 bases and 5 bases, in that order; junction bases with no gene match: 20. The CDR3 DNA follows: TGTGCCACAAAGGGACTCTTAAGGCCTAGCGGTCACAATGAGCAGTTCTTC. Its protein is CATKGLLRPSGHNEQFF.